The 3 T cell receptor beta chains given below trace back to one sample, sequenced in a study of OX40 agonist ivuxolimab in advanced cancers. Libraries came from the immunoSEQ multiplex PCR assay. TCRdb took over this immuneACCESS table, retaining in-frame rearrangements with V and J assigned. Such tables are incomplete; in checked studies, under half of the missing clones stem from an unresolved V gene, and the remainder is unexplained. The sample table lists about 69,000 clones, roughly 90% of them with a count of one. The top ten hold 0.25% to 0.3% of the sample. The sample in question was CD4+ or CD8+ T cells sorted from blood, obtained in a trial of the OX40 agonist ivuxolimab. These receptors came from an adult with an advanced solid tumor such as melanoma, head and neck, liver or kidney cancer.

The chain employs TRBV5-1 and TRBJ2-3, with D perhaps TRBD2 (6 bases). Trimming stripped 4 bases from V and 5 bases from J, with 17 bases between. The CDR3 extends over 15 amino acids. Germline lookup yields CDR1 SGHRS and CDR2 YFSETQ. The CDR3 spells CASSPLGGAIDTQYF. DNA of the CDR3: TGCGCCAGCAGCCCCTTGGGGGGAGCCATAGATACGCAGTATTTT. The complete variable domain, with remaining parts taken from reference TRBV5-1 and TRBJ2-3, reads KAGVTQTPRYLIKTRGQQVTLSCSPISGHRSVSWYQQTPGQGLQFLFEYFSETQRNKGNFPGRFSGRQFSNSRSEMNVSTLELGDSALYLCASSPLGGAIDTQYFGPGTRLTVL.

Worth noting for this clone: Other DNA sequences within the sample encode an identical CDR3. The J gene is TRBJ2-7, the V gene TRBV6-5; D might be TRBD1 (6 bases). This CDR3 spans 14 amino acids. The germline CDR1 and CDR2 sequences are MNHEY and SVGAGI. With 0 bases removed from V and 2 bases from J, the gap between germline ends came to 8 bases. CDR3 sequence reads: CASSYSGTTYEQYF. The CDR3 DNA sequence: TGTGCCAGCAGTTACTCGGGGACAACCTACGAGCAGTACTTC.

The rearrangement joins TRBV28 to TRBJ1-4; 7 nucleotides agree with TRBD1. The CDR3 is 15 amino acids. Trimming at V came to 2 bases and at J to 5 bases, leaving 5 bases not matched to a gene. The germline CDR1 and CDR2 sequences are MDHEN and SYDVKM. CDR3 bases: TGTGCCAGCAGTTTAGGGACAGTCCTAAATGAAAAACTGTTTTTT. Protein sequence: CASSLGTVLNEKLFF.